The present TCR beta chain was sequenced within a study of blood T cell repertoires in COVID-19. Across the whole study: The cDNA or gDNA used as material had been derived from T cells, B-cell-depleted T cells, or PBMCs.

J gave up 4 bases and V 3 bases, and 2 bases lay outside the gene matches. The CDR3 extends over 13 amino acids. CDR1 and CDR2 (germline): SGHTA, FQGNSA. A remark on this clone: The same CDR3 can be traced to other DNA sequences in this sample.

Sequencing used immunoSEQ multiplex PCR; TCRdb keeps in-frame clones, though not all of them. The sample holds tens of thousands of clones, around 83% seen once. This chain links TRBV7-2 with TRBJ2-5; 7 bases match TRBD2. The receptor was isolated from a human donor with acute or convalescent COVID-19. The donor label of this sample is uncertain. Specimen: peripheral blood. The CDR3 is CASSFGLGETQYF. For the CDR3, the DNA is TGTGCCAGCAGCTTCGGACTAGGAGAGACCCAGTACTTC.